This entry concerns a single T cell receptor beta chain. No cognate antigen has been identified for it. No quality values exist for individual bases; no much larger clone is one base distant. TCRbeta CDR3 regions were amplified from genomic DNA using the immunoSEQ Assay, a bias-controlled multiplex PCR. The authors processed their data as follows. The number of nucleated cells in each sample was estimated by amplification of reference gene primers within the assay. To quantify the absolute abundance of each unique TCRbeta CDR3 rearrangement, sequence reads were collapsed and filtered. For each sample, productive Simpson clonality was calculated by taking the square root of Simpson's diversity index across productive rearrangements. The source is immuneACCESS, and TCRdb retained only in-frame sequences with V and J called. Part of the clones is not carried over; for the studies checked, unresolved V genes explain less than half of this, and the remainder is unexplained. That table furnishes V, J and clone size, whereas the DNA furnished D and trimming. In this sample the table shows about 520,000 clones, roughly 85% of which occur a single time. More than 3% of the sample rests with the top ten.

Deletion took 0 bases off V and 4 bases off J, with a span of 10 bases between the germline ends. The germline V gene (reference sequence) specifies SGHKS as CDR1 and YYEKEE as CDR2. Including cysteine and phenylalanine, the CDR3 has 15 amino acids. Only CDR3 DNA remains: 45 bases, in frame from the first base. This specimen belongs to a study of blood T cell repertoires in COVID-19 (dated by TCRdb to the early 2020s). Notes on the research overall: Collaborator samples came from the United States, Italy and Spain and covered acute and convalescent phases of COVID-19. The material from the prospective study consisted of cDNA or gDNA derived from T cells, B-cell-depleted T cells, or PBMCs. The dataset comprised deeply sampled blood TCRbeta repertoires from subjects exposed to, actively infected with, or recovered from COVID-19. The repertoires were made available in a free public database intended to serve as a resource for research on the immune response to SARS-CoV-2. The samples were drawn from two sources: the first 160 participants of the ongoing ImmuneRACE study, and 1,000 to 1,500 subjects contributed by 6 global collaborators. Nearly every sample came with metadata listing a de-identified subject ID, COVID-19 status, age in years and sex. Where available, HLA class I and class II types were obtained from metadata supplied by the sample provider rather than from assay-based typing.

What the work shows at the level of the full study, not this receptor alone: The quantity of clinical and demographic metadata differed by source and by participant and was supplied without curation.

Collaborating institutions collected whole blood in K2EDTA tubes following their own protocols. For TCRbeta analysis, collaborators shipped samples as frozen whole blood, isolated PBMCs, or DNA extracted from either of those sample types. Recombination joined TRBV5-5 with TRBJ1-4; perhaps TRBD1 is the D gene, with 5 bases matching. Sample: peripheral blood. This TCR was recovered from a human donor in a cohort sampled during active COVID-19. The DNA reads TGTGCCAGCAGCTTGGGGTCAGGGAATAATGAAAAACTGTTTTTT. The translation is CASSLGSGNNEKLFF.